The 24 T cell receptor beta chains below were found in one sample sequenced in a study of OX40 agonist ivuxolimab in advanced cancers. Libraries were prepared by immunoSEQ multiplex PCR; TCRdb keeps only in-frame clonotypes and omits some of them. This repertoire shows nearly 80,000 clones, 70% to 90% found once; its top ten account for about 4%. The sequences come from CD4+ or CD8+ T cells sorted from blood, collected in a trial of the OX40 agonist ivuxolimab. Source of these receptors: an adult with an advanced solid tumor such as melanoma, head and neck, liver or kidney cancer.

This chain joins TRBV5-6 and TRBJ2-5, with TRBD1 matching over 8 bases. The junction had 6 bases not matched to a gene; V was cut back by 6 bases and J by 5 bases. The CDR3 contains 13 residues. Per the germline V gene, CDR1 is SGHDT and CDR2 is YYEEEE. The CDR3 DNA follows: TGTGCCAGCATCAGGACAGGGCTGGAGACCCAGTACTTC. Translation gives CASIRTGLETQYF.

J is TRBJ1-4 and V is TRBV5-6; perhaps TRBD1 as D (5 bases). CDR3 length: 17 amino acids. Germline V gives CDR1 SGHDT, CDR2 YYEEEE. Trimming stripped 6 bases from V and 4 bases from J, with 22 bases between. The DNA for the CDR3 is TGTGCCAGCACCTTATGGACGGTTGAGGGGAATAATGAAAAACTGTTTTTT. This gives the protein CASTLWTVEGNNEKLFF. Together with reference TRBV5-6 and TRBJ1-4, the CDR3 gives the full variable domain: DAGVTQSPTHLIKTRGQQVTLRCSPKSGHDTVSWYQQALGQGPQFIFQYYEEEERQRGNFPDRFSGHQFPNYSSELNVNALLLGDSALYLCASTLWTVEGNNEKLFFGSGTQLSVL.

This clone was observed a handful of times. The chain uses TRBV28 and TRBJ2-7, with a weak D call TRBD1 (6 bases). The V end lost 2 bases, the J end lost 4 bases, and 21 bases lay between the germline ends. The CDR3 consists of 17 residues. In germline, CDR1 is MDHEN, CDR2 SYDVKM. The DNA of the CDR3 is TGTGCCAGCAGTTTACTGGCACCCGGGACAAGAAGATACGAGCAGTACTTC. Translating gives CASSLLAPGTRRYEQYF.

This clone was detected once. J is TRBJ2-5 and V is TRBV6-5, with 16 bases that match TRBD2. Germline loops: CDR1 MNHEY, CDR2 SVGAGI. After removal of 6 bases from V and 11 bases from J, the junction contained 9 bases not matched to a gene. CDR3 length: 15 amino acids. The CDR3 here is CASSPGLAGGPGQYF. The CDR3 DNA reads TGTGCCAGCAGCCCGGGACTAGCGGGAGGGCCTGGGCAGTACTTC.

This clone appeared a few times. The chain employs TRBV5-4 and TRBJ2-1; D perhaps matches TRBD2 (7 bases). Germline V gene sequence: CDR1 SGHNT, CDR2 YYREEE (reference sequence). CDR3 size: 14 residues. V was shortened by 2 bases and J by 3 bases, with 9 bases between the two germline ends. The CDR3 loop reads CASSLGGDYNEQFF. Here the CDR3 DNA reads TGTGCCAGCAGCTTAGGGGGGGACTACAATGAGCAGTTCTTC. The full variable domain, its missing parts supplied by reference TRBV5-4 and TRBJ2-1, is ETGVTQSPTHLIKTRGQQVTLRCSSQSGHNTVSWYQQALGQGPQFIFQYYREEENGRGNFPPRFSGLQFPNYSSELNVNALELDDSALYLCASSLGGDYNEQFFGPGTRLTVL.

The CDR3 nucleotides are TGTGCCAGCAACTTCGACAGGGTGAACACTGAAGCTTTCTTT. Translated, it gives CASNFDRVNTEAFF. The V gene is TRBV7-2, the J gene TRBJ1-1, with 7 positions matching TRBD1. J was trimmed by 0 bases and V by 7 bases; bases with no gene match: 5. The CDR3 has 14 residues. CDR1 is SGHTA, CDR2 FQGNSA, per germline.

V is TRBV27 and J is TRBJ2-1; D not resolved. V was clipped by 6 bases and J by 0 bases, with 9 bases between them. Germline loops: CDR1 MNHEY, CDR2 SMNVEV (reference sequence). This CDR3 has 14 amino acids. DNA of the CDR3: TGTGCCAGCAGCCGTATTTACTCCTACAATGAGCAGTTCTTC. It is translated as CASSRIYSYNEQFF.

This clone was picked up one time. The V gene is TRBV23-1, the J gene TRBJ2-3, with D hard to call. TRBV23-1 is an open reading frame whose function is uncertain. This CDR3 contains 15 residues. V lost 0 bases and J lost 7, with 14 bases in between. CDR3 region: CASSQSPRPPYTQYF. The DNA of the CDR3 is TGCGCCAGCAGTCAATCGCCCCGACCCCCTTATACGCAGTATTTT.

This rearrangement joins TRBV19 to TRBJ2-1; TRBD1 might be the D (5 bases). The CDR3 length is 15 residues. CDR1 LNHDA and CDR2 SQIVND come from the germline V gene (reference sequence). With 3 bases removed from V and 5 bases from J, the gap between germline ends came to 14 bases. In DNA, the CDR3 is TGTGCCAGTAGTATTGGGGCGGTGGGGCACAATGAGCAGTTCTTC. Its protein is CASSIGAVGHNEQFF. Complete variable domain (other parts from reference TRBV19 and TRBJ2-1): DGGITQSPKYLFRKEGQNVTLSCEQNLNHDAMYWYRQDPGQGLRLIYYSQIVNDFQKGDIAEGYSVSREKKESFPLTVTSAQKNPTAFYLCASSIGAVGHNEQFFGPGTRLTVL.

The CDR3 here is CASSRTGADTGELFF. CDR3 in DNA: TGTGCCAGCTCCCGGACAGGCGCCGACACCGGGGAGCTGTTTTTT. The chain combines TRBV18 with TRBJ2-2; 7 bases agree with TRBD1. J lost 3 bases, V lost 6 bases, and 7 bases had no gene match. The CDR3 has 15 amino acids. Germline V gene data show CDR1 as KGHSH and CDR2 as LQKENI.

The chain links TRBV13 to TRBJ2-1, with 8 bases lining up with TRBD2. This CDR3 region has 14 residues. Germline V gene data show CDR1 as PRHDT and CDR2 as FYEKMQ (reference sequence). V dropped 3 bases and J dropped 8; count of bases not matched to a gene: 6. This chain's CDR3 is CASSFRTSSHEQFF. The CDR3 DNA is TGTGCCAGCAGCTTTCGGACTAGCAGCCATGAGCAGTTCTTC.

This clone was counted a single time. The V call is TRBV19, the J call TRBJ2-1; 13 positions agree with TRBD2. The CDR3 extends over 14 amino acids. Germline V gene data show CDR1 as LNHDA and CDR2 as SQIVND (reference sequence). The V segment lost 8 bases and the J segment 8 bases; nucleotides outside the gene matches: 6. The CDR3 sequence: CASELAGGSDEQFF. For the CDR3, the DNA is TGTGCCAGTGAACTAGCGGGAGGGTCGGATGAGCAGTTCTTC.

This clone has a handful of counts. The chain uses TRBV7-9 and TRBJ2-2, with D uncertain. Trimming shortened V by 5 bases and J by 2 bases, and 3 bases separated the two germline ends. CDR1 SEHNR and CDR2 FQNEAQ come from the germline V gene (reference sequence). The CDR3 runs 12 residues. The CDR3 DNA reads TGTGCCAGCAGCACCAACACCGGGGAGCTGTTTTTT. Translating it yields CASSTNTGELFF.

V gene TRBV7-2 combines with J gene TRBJ1-2, with 8 positions matching TRBD1. This CDR3 spans 14 amino acids. Germline-derived CDR1 and CDR2 are SGHTA and FQGNSA. After removal of 2 bases from V and 6 bases from J, the junction contained 5 bases not matched to a gene. The CDR3 nucleotides are TGTGCCAGCAGCTTATACAGGGGGGCGGATGGCTACACCTTC. Protein: CASSLYRGADGYTF.

This chain uses TRBV2 with TRBJ2-2; D is uncertain. The ends were cut back, 6 bases at V and 4 bases at J, with 15 bases in the middle. Germline V gene sequence: CDR1 SNHLY, CDR2 FYNNEI. This CDR3 contains 15 residues. The CDR3 coding sequence is TGTGCCAGCAGAGAGGCTAGGGCCGGCACCGGGGAGCTGTTTTTT. Translating gives CASREARAGTGELFF.

J is TRBJ2-7 and V is TRBV19; maybe TRBD1 (5 bases). Trimming removed 5 bases from V and 0 bases from J, with 14 bases in between. Looked up from germline, CDR1 is LNHDA and CDR2 is SQIVND (reference sequence). The CDR3 is 15 amino acids. CDR3 in amino acids: CASSLDLGASYEQYF. DNA of the CDR3: TGTGCCAGTAGTTTGGACCTAGGGGCCTCCTACGAGCAGTACTTC.

The chain is built from TRBV15 and TRBJ2-1; 8 nucleotides agree with TRBD2. Per germline, CDR1 LNHNV and CDR2 YYDKDF (reference sequence). The CDR3 consists of 16 residues. V shed 1 base and J 8 bases; nucleotides not matched to a gene: 10. The CDR3 here is CATSRARTSSLDEQFF. CDR3 sequence (DNA): TGTGCCACCAGCAGAGCCCGGACTAGCTCTTTGGATGAGCAGTTCTTC.

The chain recombines TRBV7-2 with TRBJ2-6; 9 nucleotides line up with TRBD1. The germline CDR1 and CDR2 sequences are SGHTA and FQGNSA. The CDR3 spans 16 residues. With 5 bases clipped from V and 4 bases from J, the junction kept 6 bases outside the gene matches. The CDR3 DNA reads TGTGCCAGCAGCGTACAGGGGGCTTCCGGGGCCAACGTCCTGACTTTC. Translation: CASSVQGASGANVLTF.

The genes are TRBV18 and TRBJ2-3; no definite D call. V was pared by 0 bases and J by 14 bases, with 15 bases between. The CDR3 has 13 amino acids. CDR1 KGHSH and CDR2 LQKENI come from the germline V gene. The CDR3 spells CASSPPVSSTRYF. In DNA, the CDR3 is TGTGCCAGCTCACCACCGGTTTCCAGCACTCGGTATTTT.

The rearrangement uses TRBV19 and TRBJ2-2; 7 bases fit TRBD1. Germline CDR1 reads LNHDA; CDR2 reads SQIVND (reference sequence). The ends lost 2 bases at V and 4 bases at J; junction bases unmatched: 10. The CDR3 is made up of 17 amino acids. The CDR3 reads CASSIFRQGIVTGELFF. CDR3 coding DNA: TGTGCCAGTAGTATATTTAGACAGGGCATCGTCACCGGGGAGCTGTTTTTT.

This clone was detected a few times. At one end the junction does not follow the germline gene, possibly because of a read error. The chain has TRBV25-1 and TRBJ2-7; D might be TRBD2 (6 bases). The CDR3 covers 11 residues. Germline V CDR1 and CDR2: MGHDK, SYGVNS. The CDR3, as DNA: TGTGCCAGCAGTGGGGGGGTAGGGGTCAACTTC. It codes for CASSGGVGVNF.

This chain connects TRBV30 to TRBJ2-7; 8 positions agree with TRBD2. The germline gives CDR1 GTSNPN, CDR2 SVGIG (reference sequence). The CDR3 loop spans 13 amino acids. V trimming: 2 bases; J trimming: 11 bases; junction bases outside the gene matches: 11. CDR3 region: CAWSPGGDLGEYF. CDR3 in DNA: TGTGCCTGGAGTCCCGGGGGGGATCTGGGGGAGTACTTC.

This clone occurred once. The germline gene is not matched at one end of the junction; a read error may be the cause. The chain combines TRBV2 with TRBJ1-5; 7 bases align to TRBD1. CDR1 and CDR2 from the germline V gene are SNHLY and FYNNEI. This CDR3 contains 15 residues. This CDR3 is CASSEGQAGNQPQHF. The CDR3 DNA reads TGTGCCAGCAGCGAAGGACAGGCTGGCAATCAGCCCCAGCATTTT.

This clone came up once. The chain employs TRBV6-5 and TRBJ2-5, with TRBD2 identical over 11 bases. The DNA end lines up better with TRBJ2-7; the J call may be wrong. Germline V gene sequence: CDR1 MNHEY, CDR2 SVGAGI. CDR3 size: 14 residues. The CDR3, as DNA: TGTGCCAGCAGCTTACTAGCGGGAGTGGGCGAGCAGTACTTC. Translation gives CASSLLAGVGEQYF.